This T cell receptor beta chain originates from a study of Graves' ophthalmopathy and Graves' hyperthyroidism. Findings and caveats of the study: Most expanded clonotypes in thyroid above 0.001 frequency also showed up in blood.

This CDR3 has 15 residues. CDR1 is MNHNS, CDR2 SASEGT, per germline. Being free of ophthalmopathy for 18 months of follow-up defined stable hyperthyroidism. Diagnosis relied on clinical symptoms, serum thyroxine, TRAb, thyroid ultrasound and orbital computed tomography. PBMCs had their origin in fresh peripheral blood (about 10 ml). TCR beta CDR3 regions were amplified from RNA transcripts. RT-PCR with HTBI primers came first, then second-round multiplex PCR. One entry per CDR3 protein results from TCRdb running MiXCR on the multiplex PCR reads. The sample comprises 400,000 to 450,000 distinct CDR3 sequences, 20% to 25% of which are singletons, and roughly 3% rests with the top ten. This clonotype was seen at least ten times. Its antigen is not known. One end of the junction varies from germline; a read error may be responsible.

J is TRBJ2-2 and V is TRBV6-1, with 7 bases lining up with TRBD1. Material: peripheral blood. The receptor's source is a woman younger than 30 with stable Graves' hyperthyroidism. The CDR3 bases are TGTGCCAGCAGTCCGAGACAGGGAGCGACCGGGGAGCTGTCTTTT. Protein: CASSPRQGATGELSF.